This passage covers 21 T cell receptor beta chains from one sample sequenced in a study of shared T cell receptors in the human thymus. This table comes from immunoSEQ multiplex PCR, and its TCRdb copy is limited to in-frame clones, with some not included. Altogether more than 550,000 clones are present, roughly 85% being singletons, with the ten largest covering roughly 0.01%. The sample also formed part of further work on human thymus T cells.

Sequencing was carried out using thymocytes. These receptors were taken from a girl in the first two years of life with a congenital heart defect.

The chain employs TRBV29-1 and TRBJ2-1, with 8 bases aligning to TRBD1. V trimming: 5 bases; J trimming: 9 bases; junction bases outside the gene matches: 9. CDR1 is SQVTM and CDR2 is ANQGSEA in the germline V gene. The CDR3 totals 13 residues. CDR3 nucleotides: TGCAGCGTTCCCGAAACAGGGGGTAGTGAGCAGTTCTTC. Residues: CSVPETGGSEQFF.

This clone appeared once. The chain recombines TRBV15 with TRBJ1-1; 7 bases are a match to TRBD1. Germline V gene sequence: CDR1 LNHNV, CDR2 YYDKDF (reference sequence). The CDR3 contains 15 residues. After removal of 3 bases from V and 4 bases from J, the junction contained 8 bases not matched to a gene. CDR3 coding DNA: TGTGCCACCAGCAGGGATTCCGACAGGGCCACTGAAGCTTTCTTT. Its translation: CATSRDSDRATEAFF.

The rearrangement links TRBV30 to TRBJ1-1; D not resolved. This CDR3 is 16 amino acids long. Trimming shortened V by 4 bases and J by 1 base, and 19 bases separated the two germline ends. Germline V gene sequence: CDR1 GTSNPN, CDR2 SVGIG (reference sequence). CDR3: CAWTWRSLRKNTEAFF. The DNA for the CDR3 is TGTGCCTGGACTTGGCGGTCGCTTCGGAAGAACACTGAAGCTTTCTTT.

DNA for the CDR3: TGCGCCAGCAGTCAATCGCTAGCGGGGGGGCGGACAGATACGCAGTATTTT. It codes for CASSQSLAGGRTDTQYF. The J gene is TRBJ2-3, the V gene TRBV23-1; 12 bases fit TRBD2. TRBV23-1 is an ORF, with its function uncertain. V was clipped by 0 bases and J by 3 bases; unmatched bases: 4. The length of the CDR3 is 17 residues.

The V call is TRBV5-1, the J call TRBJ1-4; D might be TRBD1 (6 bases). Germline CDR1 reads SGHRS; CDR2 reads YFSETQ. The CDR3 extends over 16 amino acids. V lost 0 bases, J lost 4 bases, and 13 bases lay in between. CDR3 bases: TGCGCCAGCAGCTTGGGACAGGTCTTCTATAATGAAAAACTGTTTTTT. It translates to CASSLGQVFYNEKLFF. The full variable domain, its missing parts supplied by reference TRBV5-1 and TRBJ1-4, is KAGVTQTPRYLIKTRGQQVTLSCSPISGHRSVSWYQQTPGQGLQFLFEYFSETQRNKGNFPGRFSGRQFSNSRSEMNVSTLELGDSALYLCASSLGQVFYNEKLFFGSGTQLSVL.

The CDR3 coding sequence is TGCGCCAGCAGCCAAGGACCCAGGGGCCGGAACTCCTACAATGAGCAGTTCTTC. The encoded protein is CASSQGPRGRNSYNEQFF. This chain joins TRBV4-1 and TRBJ2-1; perhaps TRBD1 as D (6 bases). CDR3 size: 18 residues. V lost 1 base and J lost 0, with 16 bases in between. The V gene's germline CDR1 is MGHRA and CDR2 YSYEKL.

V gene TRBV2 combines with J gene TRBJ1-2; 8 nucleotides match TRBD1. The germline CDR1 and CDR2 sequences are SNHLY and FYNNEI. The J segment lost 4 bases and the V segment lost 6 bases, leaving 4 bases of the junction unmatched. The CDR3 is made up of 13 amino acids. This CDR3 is CASRNGTGYGYTF. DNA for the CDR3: TGTGCCAGCAGAAACGGGACAGGCTATGGCTACACCTTC.

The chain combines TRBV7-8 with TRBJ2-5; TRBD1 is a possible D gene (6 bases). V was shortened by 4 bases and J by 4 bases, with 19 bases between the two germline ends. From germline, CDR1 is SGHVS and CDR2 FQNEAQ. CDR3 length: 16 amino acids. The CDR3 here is CASSSHHSSRGETQYF. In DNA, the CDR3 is TGTGCCAGCAGCTCCCATCACAGTAGCAGGGGAGAGACCCAGTACTTC.

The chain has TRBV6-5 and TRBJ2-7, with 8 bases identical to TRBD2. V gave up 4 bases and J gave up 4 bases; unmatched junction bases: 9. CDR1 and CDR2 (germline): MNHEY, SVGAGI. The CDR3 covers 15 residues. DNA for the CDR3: TGTGCCAGCAGTTGGAACGGGGGGGAAATGTACGAGCAGTACTTC. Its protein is CASSWNGGEMYEQYF.

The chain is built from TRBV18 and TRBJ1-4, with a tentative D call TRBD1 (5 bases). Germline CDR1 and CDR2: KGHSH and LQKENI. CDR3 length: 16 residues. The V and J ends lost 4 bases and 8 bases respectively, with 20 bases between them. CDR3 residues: CASSLLTAPFREKLFF. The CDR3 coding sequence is TGTGCCAGCTCACTACTGACAGCCCCTTTTAGGGAAAAACTGTTTTTT.

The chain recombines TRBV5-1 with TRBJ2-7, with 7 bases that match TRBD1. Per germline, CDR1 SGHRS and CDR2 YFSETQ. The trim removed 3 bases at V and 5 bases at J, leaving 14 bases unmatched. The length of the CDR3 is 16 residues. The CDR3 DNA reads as TGCGCCAGCAGCTCCGGTGCAGGGGGTCTTCGGGACGAGCAGTACTTC. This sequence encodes CASSSGAGGLRDEQYF.

The CDR3 DNA reads as TGTGCCAGCAGCTTAAAGAGATTGTTCCCATACGAATACAATGAGCAGTTCTTC. Protein sequence: CASSLKRLFPYEYNEQFF. V is TRBV7-8 and J is TRBJ2-1; D is unclear. Germline V lookup: CDR1 SGHVS, CDR2 FQNEAQ. This CDR3 has 18 amino acids. V was trimmed by 2 bases and J by 4 bases, leaving 21 bases between them.

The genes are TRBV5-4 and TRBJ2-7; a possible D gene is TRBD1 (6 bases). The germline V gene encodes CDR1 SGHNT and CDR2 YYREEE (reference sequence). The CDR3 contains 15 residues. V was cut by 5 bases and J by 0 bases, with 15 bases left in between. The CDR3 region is CASRPSRDNSYEQYF. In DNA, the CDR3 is TGTGCCAGCAGACCTTCCCGGGACAACTCCTACGAGCAGTACTTC.

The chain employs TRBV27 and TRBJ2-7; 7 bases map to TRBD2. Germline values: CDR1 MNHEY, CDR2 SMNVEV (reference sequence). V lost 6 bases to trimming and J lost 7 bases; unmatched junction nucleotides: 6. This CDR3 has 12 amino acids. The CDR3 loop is CASSFQGGEQYF. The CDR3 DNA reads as TGTGCCAGCAGCTTCCAGGGAGGGGAGCAGTACTTC.

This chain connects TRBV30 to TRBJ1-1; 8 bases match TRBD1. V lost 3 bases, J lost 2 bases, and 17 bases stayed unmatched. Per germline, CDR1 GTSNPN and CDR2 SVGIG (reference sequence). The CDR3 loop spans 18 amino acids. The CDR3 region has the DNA TGTGCCTGGAGATTAATGGCAGGGGGCCGAACCCGAAACACTGAAGCTTTCTTT. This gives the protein CAWRLMAGGRTRNTEAFF.

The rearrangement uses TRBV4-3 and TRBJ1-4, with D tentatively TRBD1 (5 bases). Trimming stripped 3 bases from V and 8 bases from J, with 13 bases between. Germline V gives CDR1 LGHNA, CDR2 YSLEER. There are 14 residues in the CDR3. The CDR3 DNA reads TGCGCCAGCAGCCAGGGATCTGGGGGGGAAAAACTGTTTTTT. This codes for CASSQGSGGEKLFF.

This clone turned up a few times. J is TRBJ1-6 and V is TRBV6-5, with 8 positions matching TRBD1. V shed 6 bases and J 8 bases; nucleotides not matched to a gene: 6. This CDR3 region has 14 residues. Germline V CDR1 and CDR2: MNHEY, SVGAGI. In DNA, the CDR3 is TGTGCCAGCAGCCCCGGGACAGGAGATTCACCCCTCCACTTT. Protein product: CASSPGTGDSPLHF.

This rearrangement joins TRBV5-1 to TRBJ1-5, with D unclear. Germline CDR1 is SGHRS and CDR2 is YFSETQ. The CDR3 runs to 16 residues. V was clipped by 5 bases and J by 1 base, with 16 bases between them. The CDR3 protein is CASSFGRGVSNQPQHF. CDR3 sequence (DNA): TGCGCCAGCAGTTTCGGGCGGGGAGTCAGCAATCAGCCCCAGCATTTT.

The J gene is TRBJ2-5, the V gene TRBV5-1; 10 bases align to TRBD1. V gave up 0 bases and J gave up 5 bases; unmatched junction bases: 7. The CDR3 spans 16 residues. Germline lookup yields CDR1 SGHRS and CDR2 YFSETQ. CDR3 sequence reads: CASSLGTGGANETQYF. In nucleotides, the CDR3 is TGCGCCAGCAGCTTGGGGACAGGGGGAGCGAATGAGACCCAGTACTTC.

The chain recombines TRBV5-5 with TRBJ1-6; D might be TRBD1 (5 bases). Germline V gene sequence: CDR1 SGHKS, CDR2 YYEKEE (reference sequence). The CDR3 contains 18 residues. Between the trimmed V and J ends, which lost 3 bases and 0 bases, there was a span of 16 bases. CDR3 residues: CASSWGIFLSSYNSPLHF. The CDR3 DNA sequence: TGTGCCAGCAGCTGGGGCATATTCCTAAGCTCCTATAATTCACCCCTCCACTTT.

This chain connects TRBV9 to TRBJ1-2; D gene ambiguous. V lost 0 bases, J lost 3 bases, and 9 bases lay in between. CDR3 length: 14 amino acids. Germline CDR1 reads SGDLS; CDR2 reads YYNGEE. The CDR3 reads CASSVVDTYYGYTF. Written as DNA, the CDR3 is TGTGCCAGCAGCGTAGTCGACACATACTATGGCTACACCTTC.